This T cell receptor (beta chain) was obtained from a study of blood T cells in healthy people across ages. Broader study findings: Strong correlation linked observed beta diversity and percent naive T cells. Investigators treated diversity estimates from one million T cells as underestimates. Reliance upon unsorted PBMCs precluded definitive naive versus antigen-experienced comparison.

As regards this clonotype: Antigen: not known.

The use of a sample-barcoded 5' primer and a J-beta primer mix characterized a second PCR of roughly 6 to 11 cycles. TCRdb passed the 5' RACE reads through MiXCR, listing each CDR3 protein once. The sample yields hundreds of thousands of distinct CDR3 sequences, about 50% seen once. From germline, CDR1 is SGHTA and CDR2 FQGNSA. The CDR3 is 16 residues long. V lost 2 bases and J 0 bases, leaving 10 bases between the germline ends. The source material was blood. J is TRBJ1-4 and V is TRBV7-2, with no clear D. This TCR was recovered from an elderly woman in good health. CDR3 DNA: TGTGCCAGCAGCTTATCACGGCCAGCAACTAATGAAAAACTGTTTTTT. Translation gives CASSLSRPATNEKLFF.